This paragraph covers one T cell receptor beta chain sequence. Its target is not known. This entry belongs to a study of radiation and T cells in renal cell carcinoma. The data were produced by immunoSEQ multiplex PCR, yet TCRdb's version contains in-frame clones alone and is incomplete. The table has roughly 120,000 clones, roughly 77% seen once. Study-wide results and caveats: In blood, top tumor clones expanded by 2 weeks, shrinking by 4. No pretreatment tumor biopsies were available for baseline clonotypes.

This sample's time point: blood 2 weeks post-SBRT. Treatment: 15 Gy SBRT to primary tumor, nephrectomy 4 weeks later. The material sequenced was blood, taken from a patient whose treatment included radiotherapy and nephrectomy. This TCR came from a woman aged 55-75 years with renal cell carcinoma.

This CDR3 reads CASSKSRRLGTNEKLFF. The CDR3 DNA is TGTGCCAGCAGTAAATCCCGGCGGTTAGGAACTAATGAAAAACTGTTTTTT. V usage is TRBV2 and J usage is TRBJ1-4; the D is unclear. The CDR3 has 17 amino acids. The V and J ends lost 5 bases and 1 base respectively, with 17 bases between them. Germline loops: CDR1 SNHLY, CDR2 FYNNEI.